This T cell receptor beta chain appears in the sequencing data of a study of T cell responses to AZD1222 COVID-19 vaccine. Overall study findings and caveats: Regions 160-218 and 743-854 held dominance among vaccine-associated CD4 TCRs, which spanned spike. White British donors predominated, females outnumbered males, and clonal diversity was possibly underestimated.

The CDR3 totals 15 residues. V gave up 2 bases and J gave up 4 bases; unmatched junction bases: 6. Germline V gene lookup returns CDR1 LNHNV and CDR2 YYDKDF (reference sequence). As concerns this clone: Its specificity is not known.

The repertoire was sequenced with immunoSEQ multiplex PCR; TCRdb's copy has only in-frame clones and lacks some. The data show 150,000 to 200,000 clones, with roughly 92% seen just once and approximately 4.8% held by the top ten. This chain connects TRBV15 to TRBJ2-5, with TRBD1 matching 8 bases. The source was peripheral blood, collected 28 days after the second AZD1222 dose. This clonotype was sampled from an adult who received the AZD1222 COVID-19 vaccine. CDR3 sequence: CATSRNQGARETQYF. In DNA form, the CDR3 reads TGTGCCACCAGCAGAAACCAGGGGGCAAGAGAGACCCAGTACTTC.